This T cell receptor (beta chain) came from a study of cytomegalovirus exposure and HLA in healthy donors. Turning to the study itself: Caucasian-associated ancestry cluster membership applied to about four fifths of nearly 400 genotyped donors. Study observations and caveats: The dataset shows that most TCR sequences were rare, while some public TCRs occurred in many donors. The study listed approximately 160 cytomegalovirus-associated TCR beta chains.

Points on this clone: Its antigen is not known.

The CDR3 totals 14 residues. The germline V gene encodes CDR1 LGHNA and CDR2 YSLEER. Trimming cost V 8 bases and J 5 bases, with 18 bases left between them. Primers for the PCR totalled 60 Vbeta and 13 Jbeta. Data came from immunoSEQ multiplex PCR; TCRdb stores just in-frame clones and leaves some out. The sample contains approximately 110,000 clones, about 74% of which appear only once. Sequencing was carried out using PBMCs. The V call is TRBV4-3, the J call TRBJ1-1; D possibly corresponds to TRBD1 (5 bases). This sequence originates from a man between 25 and 39 years old in good health and CMV-seropositive. CDR3 sequence (DNA): TGCGCCAGCTCCCTAACTCAGGGTGGGACTGAAGCTTTCTTT. It specifies CASSLTQGGTEAFF.